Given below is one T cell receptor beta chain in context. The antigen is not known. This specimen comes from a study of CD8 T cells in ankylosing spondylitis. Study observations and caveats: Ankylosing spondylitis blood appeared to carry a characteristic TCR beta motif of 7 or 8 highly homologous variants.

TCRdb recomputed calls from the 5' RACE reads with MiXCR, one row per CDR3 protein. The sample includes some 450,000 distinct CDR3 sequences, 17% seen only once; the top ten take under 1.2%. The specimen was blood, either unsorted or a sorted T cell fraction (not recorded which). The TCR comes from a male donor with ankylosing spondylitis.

CDR3 DNA: TGCAGTGCGTCATCGGGACAATACTCTGGGGCCAACGTCCTGACTTTC. It encodes CSASSGQYSGANVLTF. The chain links TRBV20-1 to TRBJ2-6, with D possibly matching TRBD1 (6 bases). Germline V gene data show CDR1 as DFQATT and CDR2 as SNEGSKA (reference sequence). Trimming left V 6 bases short and J 0 bases short, with 15 bases between. There are 16 residues in the CDR3.